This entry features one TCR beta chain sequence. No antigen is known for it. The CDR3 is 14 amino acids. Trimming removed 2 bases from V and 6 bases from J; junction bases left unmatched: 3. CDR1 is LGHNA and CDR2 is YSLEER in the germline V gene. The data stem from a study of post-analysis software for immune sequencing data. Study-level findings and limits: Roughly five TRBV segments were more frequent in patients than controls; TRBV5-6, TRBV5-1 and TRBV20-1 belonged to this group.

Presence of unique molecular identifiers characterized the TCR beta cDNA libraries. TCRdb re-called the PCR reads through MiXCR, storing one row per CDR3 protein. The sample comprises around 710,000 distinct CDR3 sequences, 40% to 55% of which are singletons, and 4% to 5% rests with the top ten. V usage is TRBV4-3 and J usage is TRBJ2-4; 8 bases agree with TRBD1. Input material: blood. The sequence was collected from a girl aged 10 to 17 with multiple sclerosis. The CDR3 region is CASSQYGQGNIQYF. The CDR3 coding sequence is TGCGCCAGCAGCCAATACGGACAGGGAAACATTCAGTACTTC.